This TCR beta chain was captured in a study of cytomegalovirus exposure and HLA in healthy donors. Study-wide results and limits: One later analysis, an examination of the 100 to 150 validation repertoires, found that first-cohort TCR clusters tended to co-occur in them.

CDR3 size: 15 residues. V lost 3 bases to trimming and J lost 6 bases; unmatched junction nucleotides: 8. The germline gives CDR1 WSHSY, CDR2 SAAADI. Using immunoSEQ multiplex PCR, the repertoire was profiled, and TCRdb retains in-frame clones only, with some absent. Of roughly 47,000 clones in the sample, roughly 93% were seen once. This clone showed up just once. Antigen unknown. The chain employs TRBV10-2 and TRBJ2-7; 10 bases match TRBD2. The sequencing sample was made of PBMCs. This TCR was recovered from a woman aged 18-30 years in good health and CMV-seronegative. The CDR3 spells CASSDREREGGEQYF. The CDR3 DNA reads as TGCGCCAGCAGTGATCGGGAGCGGGAGGGAGGCGAGCAGTACTTC.